What follows are 30 T cell receptor beta chains derived from one specimen sequenced in a study of T-cell memory formation after mild COVID-19 (dated by TCRdb to the early 2020s). Library prep was done by 5' RACE. The reads were generated on an Illumina NovaSeq 6000. TCRdb reworked the public reads: Q25 trimming with fastp, MiXCR clone assembly, productive beta chains retained. Each entry merges the rows of one CDR3 protein and shows their most common DNA and genes. This sample has 580,000 or so distinct CDR3 sequences in its table, and 17% of those were observed once. About 7.4% of the sample is taken by the ten largest. The sequencing sample was made of PBMCs or a T cell subset sorted from them (not recorded which). These receptor sequences come from an adult woman who had mild COVID-19 (a few samples of this study predate the infection). The sample titles of this study are shuffled in the database, so cell type and time point are left out; the donor was told from shared clones.

The V gene is TRBV29-1, the J gene TRBJ2-5, with 9 bases fitting TRBD2. J lost 5 bases, V lost 1 base, and 8 bases had no gene match. This CDR3 has 15 amino acids. Germline values: CDR1 SQVTM, CDR2 ANQGSEA. The CDR3 DNA sequence: TGCAGCGTTGAAGGGCGGGAGGGCCACTCGGAGACCCAGTACTTC. This gives the protein CSVEGREGHSETQYF.

The rearrangement links TRBV5-1 to TRBJ1-4; 8 bases agree with TRBD1. CDR3 length equals 17 residues. Trimming removed 4 bases from V and 8 bases from J; junction bases left unmatched: 16. In germline, CDR1 is SGHRS, CDR2 YFSETQ. The CDR3 DNA reads TGCGCCAGCAGCCCTACGGGACCAGGGGGCGGCGGGGAAAAACTGTTTTTT. It specifies CASSPTGPGGGGEKLFF.

The V gene is TRBV12-3 or TRBV12-4, the J gene TRBJ2-6, with D possibly matching TRBD2 (5 bases). V was pared by 5 bases and J by 3 bases, with 11 bases between. CDR3 length: 15 amino acids. The CDR3 spells CASSRRMSGANVLTF. The CDR3 DNA sequence: TGTGCCAGCAGTAGGAGGATGAGTGGGGCCAACGTCCTGACTTTC.

This clonotype was recorded a few times. The rearrangement joins TRBV4-1 to TRBJ1-5; D may be TRBD1 (5 bases). Trimming pared 1 base from V and 4 bases from J, leaving 11 bases between. Germline loops: CDR1 MGHRA, CDR2 YSYEKL. The CDR3 contains 15 residues. This chain's CDR3 is CASSQGPGPNQPQHF. The CDR3 DNA reads as TGCGCCAGCAGCCAAGGACCGGGACCGAATCAGCCCCAGCATTTT.

This clonotype has a handful of counts. J is TRBJ2-1 and V is TRBV29-1; D is possibly TRBD2 (7 bases). The germline V and J ends were trimmed by 7 bases and 4 bases, with 17 bases remaining between them. CDR1 is SQVTM, CDR2 ANQGSEA, per germline. This CDR3 region has 14 residues. DNA of the CDR3: TGCAGCGGCCTAGGGGGGGACAAATACAATGAGCAGTTCTTC. Protein sequence: CSGLGGDKYNEQFF.

J is TRBJ2-5 and V is TRBV12-3 or TRBV12-4; 7 bases align to TRBD2. The CDR3 is made up of 16 amino acids. The trim removed 9 bases at V and 4 bases at J, leaving 17 bases unmatched. The CDR3 coding sequence is TGTGCCAGTTCGTATACTAGCGCAAAGCGGGGAGAGACCCAGTACTTC. Translated, it gives CASSYTSAKRGETQYF.

This clonotype was seen many times. The genes are TRBV5-1 and TRBJ2-7, with D perhaps matching TRBD2 (5 bases). In germline, CDR1 is SGHRS, CDR2 YFSETQ. This CDR3 has 14 amino acids. Trimming stripped 0 bases from V and 3 bases from J, with 10 bases between. The CDR3 sequence is CASSLGRADYEQYF. CDR3 in DNA: TGCGCCAGCAGCTTGGGGAGAGCGGACTACGAGCAGTACTTC.

This clonotype was observed a handful of times. The V gene is TRBV12-5, the J gene TRBJ2-3; D unresolved. Germline V gene sequence: CDR1 LGHNT, CDR2 FRNRAP. The CDR3 is made up of 11 amino acids. The germline V and J ends were trimmed by 3 bases and 4 bases, with 2 bases remaining between them. The CDR3: CASGFADTQYF. CDR3 bases: TGTGCTAGTGGTTTTGCAGATACGCAGTATTTT.

This clonotype was seen a few times. The chain has TRBV5-1 and TRBJ2-1; TRBD2 might be the D (6 bases). The CDR3 has 14 residues. Germline CDR1 reads SGHRS; CDR2 reads YFSETQ. V gave up 0 bases and J gave up 6 bases, with 10 bases separating them. CDR3 nucleotide sequence: TGCGCCAGCAGCTTGGGGGACTTCGTCAATGAGCAGTTCTTC. Amino acids: CASSLGDFVNEQFF.

The rearrangement links TRBV20-1 to TRBJ2-7; D may be TRBD1 (5 bases). The CDR3 has 16 residues. Germline values: CDR1 DFQATT, CDR2 SNEGSKA (reference sequence). V was clipped by 0 bases and J by 0 bases, with 15 bases between them. For the CDR3, the DNA is TGCAGTGCTAGAGATTATAGGGGCCTTAGCTCCTACGAGCAGTACTTC. It yields the protein CSARDYRGLSSYEQYF.

The V call is TRBV5-6, the J call TRBJ2-5, with D perhaps given as TRBD1 or TRBD2 (5 bases each). The CDR3 runs 17 residues. The V end lost 2 bases, the J end lost 7 bases, and 24 bases lay between the germline ends. Germline V gene sequence: CDR1 SGHDT, CDR2 YYEEEE. CDR3 protein: CASSFGRRGRPPGTQYF. Written as DNA, the CDR3 is TGTGCCAGCAGCTTCGGCCGAAGGGGACGTCCCCCGGGGACCCAGTACTTC.

The chain carries TRBV7-6 and TRBJ2-7, with D maybe TRBD1 (6 bases). The ends were cut back, 1 base at V and 4 bases at J, with 26 bases in the middle. The CDR3 is 19 residues long. Germline V gene sequence: CDR1 SGHVS, CDR2 FNYEAQ. CDR3 in DNA: TGTGCCAGCAGCTTAGGAACAGGGATTTTCCAAAGGTCGGATTACGAGCAGTACTTC. Protein product: CASSLGTGIFQRSDYEQYF.

There are a few counts of this clonotype. The V call is TRBV29-1, the J call TRBJ2-1, with D hard to call. Trimming left V 6 bases short and J 2 bases short, with 14 bases between. This CDR3 is built from 14 residues. Germline lookup yields CDR1 SQVTM and CDR2 ANQGSEA. CDR3 nucleotide sequence: TGCAGCGTGGAGACCCCGCAGGCCTACAATGAGCAGTTCTTC. As protein: CSVETPQAYNEQFF.

The rearrangement joins TRBV7-9 to TRBJ2-3; no clear D. Per germline, CDR1 SEHNR and CDR2 FQNEAQ (reference sequence). The V end was cut by 6 bases, the J end by 3 bases, with 13 bases between. The CDR3 extends over 14 amino acids. The CDR3 nucleotides are TGTGCCAGCAGGCCTGCATTGGGGACAGATACGCAGTATTTT. Translation gives CASRPALGTDTQYF.

CDR3 residues: CASTLGQGTYNEQFF. The DNA for the CDR3 is TGTGCCAGTACCCTCGGACAGGGGACCTACAATGAGCAGTTCTTC. The chain is built from TRBV19 and TRBJ2-1; 9 nucleotides match TRBD1. CDR1 is LNHDA, CDR2 SQIVND, per germline (reference sequence). With V trimmed by 7 bases and J by 2 bases, 6 bases remained unmatched. CDR3 length: 15 residues.

This clonotype turned up a few times. The rearrangement joins TRBV12-3 or TRBV12-4 to TRBJ1-4; possibly TRBD1 for D (6 bases). V was pared by 10 bases and J by 3 bases, with 12 bases between. CDR3 length: 13 residues. The CDR3 DNA reads TGTGCCACCAGGGGTTCGGCTAATGAAAAACTGTTTTTT. Amino acids: CATRGSANEKLFF.

The rearrangement links TRBV5-1 to TRBJ2-5; 7 nucleotides align to TRBD2. After removal of 1 base from V and 9 bases from J, the junction contained 9 bases not matched to a gene. CDR1 is SGHRS, CDR2 YFSETQ, per germline. The CDR3 consists of 14 residues. Here the CDR3 DNA reads TGCGCCAGCAGCTTGAGTCTAGCGGCCGAATCCCAGTACTTC. Translated: CASSLSLAAESQYF.

This clonotype has just a few counts. The genes are TRBV5-1 and TRBJ2-5, with 9 bases identical to TRBD2. The germline V gene encodes CDR1 SGHRS and CDR2 YFSETQ. This CDR3 comprises 15 residues. Trimming took 3 bases from V and 4 from J; bases not matched to a gene: 7. CDR3 DNA sequence: TGCGCCAGCAGCTCCACGCGGGGGGGACGAGAGACCCAGTACTTC. Residues: CASSSTRGGRETQYF. Based on the CDR3 plus reference TRBV5-1 and TRBJ2-5, the full variable domain is KAGVTQTPRYLIKTRGQQVTLSCSPISGHRSVSWYQQTPGQGLQFLFEYFSETQRNKGNFPGRFSGRQFSNSRSEMNVSTLELGDSALYLCASSSTRGGRETQYFGPGTRLLVL.

There are a few counts of this clonotype. The V and J genes are TRBV19 and TRBJ1-1; 8 nucleotides line up with TRBD1. Unmatched junction bases numbered 17, after V lost 7 bases and J lost 4 bases. This CDR3 is 17 amino acids long. Germline CDR1 is LNHDA and CDR2 is SQIVND (reference sequence). The CDR3 sequence is CASNSWDRLMVVTEAFF. For the CDR3, the DNA is TGTGCCAGTAATAGCTGGGACAGGCTTATGGTGGTCACTGAAGCTTTCTTT.

This clonotype was detected a few times. This rearrangement joins TRBV7-3 to TRBJ2-7, with D maybe TRBD2 (6 bases). Germline assignment: CDR1 SGHTA and CDR2 FQGTGA. This CDR3 spans 15 amino acids. Trimming took 3 bases from V and 0 from J, leaving 12 bases between them. The CDR3 loop is CASSFLGGLSYEQYF. Written as DNA, the CDR3 is TGTGCCAGCAGCTTCCTCGGGGGACTCTCCTACGAGCAGTACTTC. The full variable domain, completed using reference TRBV7-3 and TRBJ2-7, is GAGVSQTPSNKVTEKGKYVELRCDPISGHTALYWYRQSLGQGPEFLIYFQGTGAADDSGLPNDRFFAVRPEGSVSTLKIQRTERGDSAVYLCASSFLGGLSYEQYFGPGTRLTVT.

The chain joins TRBV6-6 to TRBJ2-1, with 8 bases identical to TRBD2. The CDR3 runs 15 residues. Germline V gene sequence: CDR1 MNHNY, CDR2 SVGAGI (reference sequence). The V gene end was trimmed by 0 bases and the J gene end by 7 bases; junction bases not matched to a gene: 5. As DNA, the CDR3 is TGTGCCAGCAGTTACTCTGACCCGGGGGGGAATGAGCAGTTCTTC. Residues: CASSYSDPGGNEQFF.

This clonotype was seen many times. The chain uses TRBV20-1 and TRBJ2-3; D uncertain. In germline, CDR1 is DFQATT, CDR2 SNEGSKA (reference sequence). This CDR3 has 15 amino acids. Trimming cost V 6 bases and J 3 bases, with 19 bases left between them. The CDR3 DNA follows: TGCAGTGCAGAGACCTATTCCATCCGGACAGATACGCAGTATTTT. Amino acid sequence: CSAETYSIRTDTQYF.

The chain uses TRBV5-5 and TRBJ1-5; TRBD1 is a possible D gene (5 bases). V lost 4 bases and J 1 base, leaving 12 bases between the germline ends. This CDR3 has 15 amino acids. CDR1 and CDR2 (germline): SGHKS, YYEKEE (reference sequence). CDR3 bases: TGTGCCAGCAGCCCCGGGACGTCAAGCAATCAGCCCCAGCATTTT. Translated, it gives CASSPGTSSNQPQHF.

V is TRBV7-9 and J is TRBJ2-7; 9 nucleotides agree with TRBD1. The CDR3 consists of 14 residues. Germline V gene sequence: CDR1 SEHNR, CDR2 FQNEAQ (reference sequence). V lost 5 bases and J lost 6; bases outside the gene matches: 8. CDR3 DNA sequence: TGTGCCAGCAGCCAGACAGGGGGATCGTCCGAGCAGTACTTC. Its translation: CASSQTGGSSEQYF. Together with reference TRBV7-9 and TRBJ2-7, the CDR3 gives the full variable domain: DTGVSQNPRHKITKRGQNVTFRCDPISEHNRLYWYRQTLGQGPEFLTYFQNEAQLEKSRLLSDRFSAERPKGSFSTLEIQRTEQGDSAMYLCASSQTGGSSEQYFGPGTRLTVT.

This clonotype was observed many times. This chain connects TRBV27 to TRBJ1-6, with D possibly matching TRBD1 (6 bases). V lost 4 bases to trimming and J lost 6 bases, with 13 bases between them. This CDR3 spans 15 amino acids. Germline-derived CDR1 and CDR2 are MNHEY and SMNVEV (reference sequence). The CDR3 loop is CASSSRTAANSPLHF. For the CDR3, the DNA is TGTGCCAGCAGTTCTCGGACAGCGGCTAATTCACCCCTCCACTTT.

The chain carries TRBV5-4 and TRBJ2-3; the D gene is possibly TRBD2 (6 bases). V lost 2 bases and J lost 4, with 14 bases in between. In germline, CDR1 is SGHNT, CDR2 YYREEE (reference sequence). CDR3 size: 15 residues. This CDR3 reads CASSLSGVGADTQYF. CDR3 bases: TGTGCCAGCAGCTTATCGGGAGTTGGTGCAGATACGCAGTATTTT.

The chain combines TRBV2 with TRBJ2-3; either TRBD1 or TRBD2 may fit D (5 bases each). Trimming shortened V by 10 bases and J by 2 bases, and 10 bases separated the two germline ends. The germline V gene has CDR1 SNHLY and CDR2 FYNNEI. There are 12 residues in the CDR3. The chain's CDR3 is CAKRGDTDTQYF. CDR3 DNA: TGTGCCAAACGAGGGGACACAGATACGCAGTATTTT.

This clonotype has just a few counts. The CDR3: CASNKGQGNQPQHF. The CDR3 DNA reads TGTGCCAGCAATAAGGGGCAGGGTAATCAGCCCCAGCATTTT. The rearrangement links TRBV27 to TRBJ1-5; D is possibly TRBD1 (5 bases). CDR1 is MNHEY and CDR2 is SMNVEV in the germline V gene (reference sequence). The length of the CDR3 is 14 residues. V was pared by 7 bases and J by 4 bases, with 14 bases between.

This clonotype was found many times. The J gene is TRBJ2-2, the V gene TRBV14; 9 bases align to TRBD1. V gave up 4 bases and J gave up 3 bases; unmatched junction bases: 3. The CDR3 length is 15 residues. From germline, CDR1 is SGHDN and CDR2 FVKESK. CDR3: CASSRRQGDTGELFF. The DNA for the CDR3 is TGTGCCAGCAGCCGTCGACAGGGGGACACCGGGGAGCTGTTTTTT.

This chain connects TRBV11-2 to TRBJ2-7, with D perhaps TRBD1 (6 bases). Germline CDR1 reads SGHAT; CDR2 reads FQNNGV. The CDR3 contains 14 residues. Between the trimmed V and J ends, which lost 3 bases and 1 base, there was a span of 10 bases. The CDR3 bases are TGTGCCAGCAGCTTTGGAGGACAGTCCTACGAGCAGTACTTC. This codes for CASSFGGQSYEQYF.